A selection of T cell receptor beta chains follows, all from one sample in a study of memory CD4+ T cells and cytomegalovirus serostatus. The assay was immunoSEQ multiplex PCR, and TCRdb's table has in-frame clones only and misses some. The sample consists of roughly 84,000 clones, around 80% of them appearing once. Sample: memory CD4+ T cells from blood. The receptors were gathered from an adult in good health and CMV-seronegative. CDR3s include the opening cysteine and the closing phenylalanine or tryptophan. Each record gives: V gene, J gene, clone size, D gene, CDR3 DNA, CDR3 protein. The D gene is left open where the match is weak. Size tells how often a clone was seen (once, few, many) or the class of an expanded clone, and some rows leave it out.

V: TRBV5-1; J: TRBJ1-1; size: NA; D: NA; DNA: TGCGCCAGCAGCTTGATCGGGGGCCGGAACACTGAAGCTTTCTTT; CDR3: CASSLIGGRNTEAFF
V: TRBV5-1; J: TRBJ1-2; size: once; D: NA; DNA: TGCGCCAGCAGCTTGGAGGGCAGGGATGGCTACACCTTC; CDR3: CASSLEGRDGYTF
V: TRBV7-8; J: TRBJ1-1; size: NA; D: NA; DNA: TGTGCCAGCAGCTTAGTTCAGGGTATGAACACTGAAGCTTTCTTT; CDR3: CASSLVQGMNTEAFF
V: TRBV2; J: TRBJ2-5; size: NA; D: NA; DNA: TGTGCCAGCAGTGTTCGCAGGACGCAGACCCAGTACTTC; CDR3: CASSVRRTQTQYF
V: TRBV18; J: TRBJ2-2; size: NA; D: NA; DNA: TGTGCCAGCTCACCAAGAGAATCCGGGGAGCTGTTTTTT; CDR3: CASSPRESGELFF
V: TRBV6-5; J: TRBJ1-5; size: NA; D: NA; DNA: TGTGCCAGCAGTTACACGGGGAACCAGCCCCAGCATTTT; CDR3: CASSYTGNQPQHF
V: TRBV11-2; J: TRBJ1-2; size: NA; D: TRBD1; DNA: TGTGCCAGCAGGCCCTTGACAGGGAACTATGGCTACACCTTC; CDR3: CASRPLTGNYGYTF
V: TRBV29-1; J: TRBJ1-2; size: once; D: NA; DNA: TGCAGCGTTTCTGGACAGAACTATGGCTACACCTTC; CDR3: CSVSGQNYGYTF
V: TRBV30; J: TRBJ2-2; size: NA; D: NA; DNA: TGTGCCTGGAGTAGCCAGGGAAGGGCCGGGGAGCTGTTTTTT; CDR3: CAWSSQGRAGELFF
V: TRBV28; J: TRBJ2-5; size: NA; D: NA; DNA: TGTGCCAGCAGTCTTACGGGACCGCAAGAGACCCAGTACTTC; CDR3: CASSLTGPQETQYF
V: TRBV30; J: TRBJ1-1; size: NA; D: NA; DNA: TGTGCCTGGGGACGGGACTTGGGTCTGAACACTGAAGCTTTCTTT; CDR3: CAWGRDLGLNTEAFF
V: TRBV10-3; J: TRBJ2-1; size: few; D: NA; DNA: TGTGCCACCCAGGGCGGTATGAGGACTCTCCGTGCTGGTCACAATGAGCAGTTCTTC; CDR3: CATQGGMRTLRAGHNEQFF
V: TRBV5-4; J: TRBJ2-3; size: NA; D: NA; DNA: TGTGCCAGCAGCTCGGGACCCACGGGCACAGATACGCAGTATTTT; CDR3: CASSSGPTGTDTQYF
V: TRBV2; J: TRBJ1-2; size: NA; D: TRBD1; DNA: TGTGCCAGCAGTGTTGTTCGACAGGGGGCAAGGAGTGGCTACACCTTC; CDR3: CASSVVRQGARSGYTF
V: TRBV18; J: TRBJ2-7; size: NA; D: TRBD2; DNA: TGTGCCAGCTCGCGGACTAGCGGGGGTTACGAGCAGTACTTC; CDR3: CASSRTSGGYEQYF
V: TRBV2; J: TRBJ2-3; size: NA; D: NA; DNA: TGTGCCAGCAGTGGGGGCCGGACCTTGGTGCATACGCAGTATTTT; CDR3: CASSGGRTLVHTQYF
V: TRBV19; J: TRBJ2-3; size: NA; D: NA; DNA: TGTGCCAGCGCTTACGGGAGACTAGGGACAGTGAAAGATACGCAGTATTTT; CDR3: CASAYGRLGTVKDTQYF
V: TRBV7-3; J: TRBJ1-2; size: NA; D: TRBD1; DNA: TGTGCCAGCAGCTGGGGACAGGGCCTCTATGGCTACACCTTC; CDR3: CASSWGQGLYGYTF
V: TRBV21-1; J: TRBJ1-1; size: NA; D: NA; DNA: TGTGCCAGCAGCAAAGATTTGTCGTGCCGCGGGGGGAACACTGAAGCTTTCTTT; CDR3: CASSKDLSCRGGNTEAFF
V: TRBV7-2; J: TRBJ1-5; size: NA; D: TRBD1; DNA: TGTGCCAGCTCAAGAGGGGGGACAGGGGGCACTCAGCCCCAGCATTTT; CDR3: CASSRGGTGGTQPQHF
V: TRBV18; J: TRBJ2-3; size: NA; D: TRBD2; DNA: TGTGCCAGCTCACCACTCGGGACTAGCGGGGGGATCACAGATACGCAGTATTTT; CDR3: CASSPLGTSGGITDTQYF
V: TRBV13; J: TRBJ2-1; size: NA; D: NA; DNA: TGTGCCAGCAGCCCAGCCCTTGGTGAGCAGTTCTTC; CDR3: CASSPALGEQFF
V: TRBV30; J: TRBJ2-3; size: once; D: TRBD2; DNA: TGTGCCTGGAGTTCCCAGCGGGGGGCAGATACGCAGTATTTT; CDR3: CAWSSQRGADTQYF
V: TRBV11-3; J: TRBJ2-1; size: NA; D: TRBD2; DNA: TGTGCCAGCAGCCAGCGGGGACTAGCGGGGGGTCGGTACAATGAGCAGTTCTTC; CDR3: CASSQRGLAGGRYNEQFF
V: TRBV6-6; J: TRBJ1-5; size: few; D: NA; DNA: TGTGCCAGCAACCAGGGGAGGGCCTCCAATCAGCCCCAGCATTTT; CDR3: CASNQGRASNQPQHF
V: TRBV11-2; J: TRBJ2-7; size: NA; D: NA; DNA: TGTGCCAGCAGCACGGGACCCTCCTACGAGCAGTACTTC; CDR3: CASSTGPSYEQYF
V: TRBV9; J: TRBJ1-2; size: NA; D: NA; DNA: TGTGCCAGCAGCGTAGGGTCACCAGACCGGCGGAATGGCTACACCTTC; CDR3: CASSVGSPDRRNGYTF
V: TRBV4-3; J: TRBJ1-2; size: NA; D: NA; DNA: TGCGCCAGCAGCGCAAGATGGGATGTTGCTAGAGAGGGGAGCGGCTACACCTTC; CDR3: CASSARWDVAREGSGYTF
V: TRBV2; J: TRBJ1-2; size: NA; D: NA; DNA: TGTGCCAGCATAAACGGCGCCTATGGCTACACCTTC; CDR3: CASINGAYGYTF
V: TRBV28; J: TRBJ1-4; size: NA; D: NA; DNA: TGTGCCAGCAGCGGGTCAACGGGAACTAATGAAAAACTGTTTTTT; CDR3: CASSGSTGTNEKLFF
V: TRBV7-3; J: TRBJ1-6; size: NA; D: NA; DNA: TGTGCCAGCAGCTTAGTGGGGGCAGGGGACGGGTCACCCCTCCACTTT; CDR3: CASSLVGAGDGSPLHF
V: TRBV18; J: TRBJ2-5; size: NA; D: NA; DNA: TGTGCCAGCTTATCGGGACATCAAGAGACCCAGTACTTC; CDR3: CASLSGHQETQYF
V: TRBV19; J: TRBJ2-2; size: NA; D: NA; DNA: TGTGCCAGTAGCAGGAGGGGATTAACCGGGGAGCTGTTTTTT; CDR3: CASSRRGLTGELFF
V: TRBV7-3; J: TRBJ2-5; size: NA; D: NA; DNA: TGTGCCAGCAGCTCCCAGGGGCGTACAGAGACCCAGTACTTC; CDR3: CASSSQGRTETQYF
V: TRBV6-5; J: TRBJ1-3; size: NA; D: NA; DNA: TGTGCCAGCAGTTACTCAGGCAGGGATGGAAACACCATATATTTT; CDR3: CASSYSGRDGNTIYF
V: TRBV6-5; J: TRBJ1-2; size: NA; D: NA; DNA: TGTGCCAGCTGTAGTCAGGGGCGCAACTATGGCTACACCTTC; CDR3: CASCSQGRNYGYTF
V: TRBV4-1; J: TRBJ2-1; size: NA; D: TRBD2; DNA: TGCGCCAGCAGCCGGGGAGAGGGGACTAGTGGAAATGAGCAGTTCTTC; CDR3: CASSRGEGTSGNEQFF
V: TRBV7-2; J: TRBJ2-1; size: NA; D: TRBD2; DNA: TGTGCCAGCAGCCCGAGGACTAGCGGGGGGGCCCTTGAGCAGTTCTTC; CDR3: CASSPRTSGGALEQFF
V: TRBV10-2; J: TRBJ1-4; size: NA; D: NA; DNA: TGCGCCAGCAGTGAGATCGGGGCCCGGGGTAGTGAAAAACTGTTTTTT; CDR3: CASSEIGARGSEKLFF
V: TRBV18; J: TRBJ1-1; size: NA; D: NA; DNA: TGTGCCAGCCAGCCTGACAGTAGCACTGAAGCTTTCTTT; CDR3: CASQPDSSTEAFF
V: TRBV18; J: TRBJ2-7; size: few; D: NA; DNA: TGTGCCAGCTCGTACGACGGGACGCCTGACTACGAGCAGTACTTC; CDR3: CASSYDGTPDYEQYF
V: TRBV5-1; J: TRBJ2-7; size: NA; D: TRBD1; DNA: TGCGCCAGCAGCCCCGTCGGGACAGCTGAATACGAGCAGTACTTC; CDR3: CASSPVGTAEYEQYF
V: TRBV5-8; J: TRBJ1-5; size: NA; D: NA; DNA: TGTGCCAGCAGCGTGAACCAGGATAGCAATCAGCCCCAGCATTTT; CDR3: CASSVNQDSNQPQHF
V: TRBV29-1; J: TRBJ1-1; size: NA; D: NA; DNA: TGCAGCGTTGGAAGGAACACTGAAGCTTTCTTT; CDR3: CSVGRNTEAFF
V: TRBV6-1; J: TRBJ2-7; size: NA; D: NA; DNA: TGTGCCAGCAGTGCGGGCCCCAGGGGTAGCAATTACGAGCAGTACTTC; CDR3: CASSAGPRGSNYEQYF
V: TRBV9; J: TRBJ2-2; size: NA; D: TRBD2; DNA: TGTGCCAGCAGCGTACAGGCGGGGGTGCCCGGGGAGCTGTTTTTT; CDR3: CASSVQAGVPGELFF
V: TRBV28; J: TRBJ1-1; size: NA; D: TRBD1; DNA: TGTGCCAGCAGACCATTGACAGGGAGTACTGAAGCTTTCTTT; CDR3: CASRPLTGSTEAFF
V: TRBV19; J: TRBJ1-2; size: NA; D: NA; DNA: TGTGCCAGTTCAAAGGAGGGAAGCTATGGCTACACCTTC; CDR3: CASSKEGSYGYTF
V: TRBV9; J: TRBJ1-2; size: few; D: NA; DNA: TGTGCCAGCAGCTCCCGTGCGGTGGCAGATCGCTATGGCTACACCTTC; CDR3: CASSSRAVADRYGYTF
V: TRBV5-4; J: TRBJ2-7; size: once; D: NA; DNA: TGTGCCAGCAGCAGTTCGTTGGCGGGGACCTACGAGCAGTACTTC; CDR3: CASSSSLAGTYEQYF